Listed below are T cell receptor beta chains from one sample, sequenced in a study of cytomegalovirus exposure and HLA in healthy donors. Data came from immunoSEQ multiplex PCR; TCRdb stores just in-frame clones and leaves some out. The table lists about 89,000 clones, 64% of them singletons. Input material: PBMCs. These receptors were obtained from a human donor in good health. The conserved cysteine and the conserved F or W are not part of the CDR3 here.

V	J	CDR3
TRBV13	TRBJ2-1	ASSTRDRGYNEQF
TRBV5-6	TRBJ2-1	ASSRPLYSEQF
TRBV6-5	TRBJ1-1	ASSYSSGYGTEAF
TRBV13	TRBJ1-1	ASSLEGTGPTEAF
TRBV19	TRBJ1-2	AREGYT
TRBV9	TRBJ2-1	ASSGNRGREQF
TRBV4-3	TRBJ2-5	ASSQVQGSGETQY
TRBV5-6	TRBJ1-2	ASSLLLTGGHNYGYT
TRBV6-5	TRBJ2-3	ASSRQGADTQY
TRBV19	TRBJ1-2	ASSPYVTGSGYT
TRBV6-5	-	ASSRDEYEQY
TRBV29-1	TRBJ1-2	SVEGQGTQTYGYT
TRBV7-8	TRBJ2-1	ASSLDLKQGEQF
TRBV4-2	TRBJ2-5	ASSQEGRIQETQY
TRBV30	TRBJ1-2	AWSKDRGLGYT
TRBV13	TRBJ2-3	ASSLGTGGDTDTQY
TRBV5-8	TRBJ2-5	ASSPYTETQY
TRBV5-6	TRBJ1-1	ASRYRGDTEAF
TRBV4-1	TRBJ2-5	ASSLSGTQETQY
TRBV5-6	TRBJ2-3	ASSLRRRASTDTQY
TRBV7-7	TRBJ1-1	ASSLERQGVTEAF
TRBV7-6	TRBJ2-2	ASSPTGGRGTGELF
TRBV5-6	TRBJ1-2	ASSFRVPNYGYT
TRBV7-2	TRBJ1-2	ASSLGAGMANYGYT